A selection of T cell receptor beta chains follows, all from one sample in a study of T cells and Merkel cell carcinoma outcomes. Only in-frame clones appear in the TCRdb table, and some are missing; sequencing was by immunoSEQ multiplex PCR. Here the sample spans some 21,000 clones, 82% being singletons. Sequenced material: tumor tissue from Merkel cell carcinoma. These receptors all stem from a human donor with Merkel cell carcinoma. CDR3s include the opening cysteine and the closing phenylalanine or tryptophan. A D gene is named only where the DNA matches it firmly. Clone size is stated in some rows and not others, as once, few, many or a class when expanded.

V	size	D	length	J	DNA	CDR3
TRBV20-1	-	TRBD1	11	TRBJ2-3	TGCAGTGCTGGCGACAGGGAAACGCAGTATTTT	CSAGDRETQYF
TRBV10-3	once	-	16	TRBJ1-6	TGTGCCATCAGTGACAGGGTCAGCTCCTATAATTCACCCCTCCACTTT	CAISDRVSSYNSPLHF
TRBV9	-	TRBD1	15	TRBJ1-2	TGTGCCAGCAGCGTAGGCGGGGGACAGGGCTATGGCTACACCTTC	CASSVGGGQGYGYTF
TRBV7-2	-	-	11	TRBJ2-7	TGTGCCAGCACCGCGGGCTACGAGCAGTACTTC	CASTAGYEQYF
TRBV7-9	-	TRBD1	15	TRBJ1-1	TGTGCCAGCAGCCCCGCAGGGGGCCGGGTTACTGAAGCTTTCTTT	CASSPAGGRVTEAFF
TRBV5-6	-	TRBD1	12	TRBJ2-1	TGTGCCAGCAGCTCAGGGGGCAATGAGCAGTTCTTC	CASSSGGNEQFF
TRBV5-1	-	-	15	TRBJ2-1	TGCGCCAGCAGTCTCGAGGGAAGCTCCTACAATGAGCAGTTCTTC	CASSLEGSSYNEQFF
TRBV6-5	once	-	15	TRBJ1-1	TGTGCCAGCAGTTTCTCCCGTGAGTTCAACACTGAAGCTTTCTTT	CASSFSREFNTEAFF
TRBV11-2	few	-	13	TRBJ2-3	TGTGCCAGCAGCTTAGGAAGTACAGATACGCAGTATTTT	CASSLGSTDTQYF
TRBV29-1	-	-	12	TRBJ2-5	TGCAGCGTTGGGACGTTTAGGGAGACCCAGTACTTC	CSVGTFRETQYF
TRBV6-5	-	-	13	TRBJ2-5	TGTGCCAGCACCCAGTCGGCTAGTAAGACCCAGTACTTC	CASTQSASKTQYF
TRBV11-3	-	TRBD1	16	TRBJ1-1	TGTGCCAGCAGCTTAGCCGGGACAGGACGTCGCACTGAAGCTTTCTTT	CASSLAGTGRRTEAFF
TRBV18	-	TRBD2	18	TRBJ2-1	TGTGCCAGCTCACCAATCCTAGCGGGAGGCGGGTTTTACAATGAGCAGTTCTTC	CASSPILAGGGFYNEQFF
TRBV7-9	-	-	15	TRBJ1-1	TGTGCCAGCAGCTTAACCTCAGGGGCAAACACTGAAGCTTTCTTT	CASSLTSGANTEAFF
TRBV5-1	-	-	16	TRBJ1-1	TGCGCCAGCAGCTTGGTGGTCAGCCGGGGGAACACTGAAGCTTTCTTT	CASSLVVSRGNTEAFF
TRBV7-3	-	TRBD1	12	TRBJ2-3	TGTGCCAGCAGCCCGCGGACAGGAACGCAGTATTTT	CASSPRTGTQYF
TRBV15	-	-	13	TRBJ1-5	TGTGCCACCAGCTTTTCAGGGAATCAGCCCCAGCATTTT	CATSFSGNQPQHF
TRBV4-1	-	-	15	TRBJ2-3	TGCGCCAGCAGCCATAAGGGATTTAGCACAGATACGCAGTATTTT	CASSHKGFSTDTQYF
TRBV5-1	-	TRBD1	14	TRBJ2-7	TGCGCCAGCAGATCCGACAGGGTTCTCTACGAGCAGTACTTC	CASRSDRVLYEQYF
TRBV7-6	-	TRBD1	16	TRBJ2-7	TGTGCCAGCAGCTTAGGGCCCCCACCGACAGGGAACGAGCAGTACTTC	CASSLGPPPTGNEQYF
TRBV28	-	TRBD1	17	TRBJ2-3	TGTGCCAGCAGTTTCGACCCGCGGGACAGGGTGCCAGATACGCAGTATTTT	CASSFDPRDRVPDTQYF
TRBV28	-	TRBD1	14	TRBJ1-1	TGTGCCAGCAGTTACGGACAGGAGAACACTGAAGCTTTCTTT	CASSYGQENTEAFF
TRBV7-2	-	TRBD1	17	TRBJ2-1	TGTGCCAGCACCCCTCCCACCGGGACAGGGATATACAATGAGCAGTTCTTC	CASTPPTGTGIYNEQFF
TRBV19	-	TRBD1	15	TRBJ1-1	TGTGCCAGTAGTATAGTATCACAGGGGAGCACTGAAGCTTTCTTT	CASSIVSQGSTEAFF
TRBV18	-	-	14	TRBJ1-6	TGTGCCAGCTCACCAATACAGAATAATTCACCCCTCCACTTT	CASSPIQNNSPLHF
TRBV7-9	-	-	16	TRBJ2-1	TGTGCCAGCAGCTTATGGTTGGGCCTAAGGTACAATGAGCAGTTCTTC	CASSLWLGLRYNEQFF
TRBV6-6	-	-	16	TRBJ1-4	TGTGCCAGCAGTTACTCGAGGGGAGGGTCAGATGAAAAACTGTTTTTT	CASSYSRGGSDEKLFF
TRBV7-3	-	TRBD1	15	TRBJ1-2	TGTGCCAGCAGCACGGGACAGGGGAGTAGGAACGGCTACACCTTC	CASSTGQGSRNGYTF
TRBV27	-	-	16	TRBJ2-7	TGTGCCAGCAGTTTATCAGGGCAGTCAGGGAGAAGCGAGCAGTACTTC	CASSLSGQSGRSEQYF
TRBV7-9	-	TRBD1	15	TRBJ1-5	TGTGCCAGCAGCCTAGACAGGGAATCTATACAGCCCCAGCATTTT	CASSLDRESIQPQHF
TRBV7-9	-	TRBD1	16	TRBJ2-7	TGTGCCAGCAGCTTACGTAGAGGACAGGCCTTTGTGGAGCAGTACTTC	CASSLRRGQAFVEQYF
TRBV5-1	-	-	15	TRBJ1-3	TGCGCCAGCGAAGTAACACCGAGCTCTGGAAACACCATATATTTT	CASEVTPSSGNTIYF
TRBV13	-	TRBD1	16	TRBJ2-7	TGTGCCAGCAGCTCCTTTGGGACAGGGGGCCTCTACGAGCAGTACTTC	CASSSFGTGGLYEQYF
TRBV10-3	-	TRBD2	15	TRBJ2-1	TGTGCCATCAGTGCGGGGCGGGAGGGATACAATGAGCAGTTCTTC	CAISAGREGYNEQFF
TRBV19	once	-	13	TRBJ2-3	TGTGCCACCGCCGGCTGGGGCACAGATACGCAGTATTTT	CATAGWGTDTQYF
TRBV29-1	once	-	12	TRBJ1-2	TGCAGCGTTGAATTCGGCCCAATGGGCTACACCTTC	CSVEFGPMGYTF
TRBV5-1	-	-	15	TRBJ1-4	TGCGCCAGCAGCACCGGACAACATACTAATGAAAAACTGTTTTTT	CASSTGQHTNEKLFF
TRBV5-1	-	-	14	TRBJ1-2	TGCGCCAGCAGCTTACTTCAACTTAACTATGGCTACACCTTC	CASSLLQLNYGYTF
TRBV29-1	-	-	14	TRBJ1-1	TGCAGCGTTGAGCTCCCGGCGAGGAACACTGAAGCTTTCTTT	CSVELPARNTEAFF
TRBV18	-	-	11	TRBJ1-2	TGTGCCAGCTCATCACAGTATGGCTACACCTTC	CASSSQYGYTF
TRBV27	few	-	15	TRBJ1-2	TGTGCCAGCAGTCCCGGATGGGGGAAGGACTATGGCTACACCTTC	CASSPGWGKDYGYTF
TRBV28	-	TRBD1	17	TRBJ2-1	TGTGCCAGCAGTTTATGGCGGGGACAGGGGGGATACAATGAGCAGTTCTTC	CASSLWRGQGGYNEQFF
TRBV18	-	-	13	TRBJ1-2	TGTGCCAGCTCACCTTCAAGGATCGCTGGCTACACCTTC	CASSPSRIAGYTF
TRBV5-1	few	-	13	TRBJ1-2	TGCGCCAGCAGCTTGCCAGGGGCGGATGGCTACACCTTC	CASSLPGADGYTF
TRBV7-9	once	-	14	TRBJ1-4	TGTGCCAGCAGCCCACAGGGATTAAATGAAAAACTGTTTTTT	CASSPQGLNEKLFF
TRBV5-4	-	-	14	TRBJ2-7	TGTGCCAGCAGCTTGGGCTCAGACTACTACGAGCAGTACTTC	CASSLGSDYYEQYF
TRBV12-5	once	-	15	TRBJ1-1	TGTGCTAGTGGTTTGGTACTGGGGGGCGGCTTTGAAGCTTTCTTT	CASGLVLGGGFEAFF
TRBV29-1	-	-	10	TRBJ1-1	TGCAGCGTTGAAGAGTCAGAAGCTTTCTTT	CSVEESEAFF
TRBV6-5	-	-	16	TRBJ1-1	TGTGCCAGCAGTTACTCGGGGGCAGGGGTAGGAACTGAAGCTTTCTTT	CASSYSGAGVGTEAFF
TRBV9	-	-	13	TRBJ2-5	TGTGCCAGCAGCGTAGGCCCCGATGGGACCCAGTACTTC	CASSVGPDGTQYF
TRBV27	-	-	16	TRBJ1-4	TGTGCCAGCAGTTTTAGGGCTTGGGCAACTAATGAAAAACTGTTTTTT	CASSFRAWATNEKLFF
TRBV5-4	few	-	14	TRBJ1-5	TGTGCCAGCAGCTCGGACCGCGGCAGTTTGCCCCAGCATTTT	CASSSDRGSLPQHF